One sample yielded the 11 T cell receptor beta chains listed below, sequenced in a study of siplizumab effects on memory and regulatory T cells. Only in-frame clones appear in the TCRdb table, and some are missing; sequencing was by immunoSEQ multiplex PCR. The sample contains about 91,000 clones, roughly 96% of which appear only once. Input material: naive CD4+ T cells sorted from blood. All receptors derive from a human donor in good health.

The V gene is TRBV6-6, the J gene TRBJ1-1, with no clear D. CDR3 length equals 16 residues. Trimming shortened V by 0 bases and J by 0 bases, and 11 bases separated the two germline ends. Germline V CDR1 and CDR2: MNHNY, SVGAGI (reference sequence). The CDR3 spells CASSYSPAAMNTEAFF. As DNA, the CDR3 is TGTGCCAGCAGTTACTCTCCGGCAGCGATGAACACTGAAGCTTTCTTT.

The CDR3 nucleotides read TGTGCCAGCAGTTTAGCAGGGCCCTTACTCTACGAGCAGTACTTC. Amino acids: CASSLAGPLLYEQYF. V is TRBV28 and J is TRBJ2-7; maybe TRBD1 (5 bases). V was clipped by 2 bases and J by 3 bases, with 14 bases between them. Germline values: CDR1 MDHEN, CDR2 SYDVKM. This CDR3 is 15 amino acids long.

The gene calls are TRBV13 and TRBJ1-2, with 9 positions matching TRBD1. Per the germline V gene, CDR1 is PRHDT and CDR2 is FYEKMQ (reference sequence). V lost 6 bases, J lost 0 bases, and 5 bases stayed unmatched. CDR3 length: 15 residues. The CDR3 here is CASRPTGGANYGYTF. The CDR3 DNA reads TGTGCCAGCAGGCCGACAGGGGGGGCTAACTATGGCTACACCTTC.

V and J are TRBV7-9 and TRBJ1-2; D is perhaps TRBD1 (6 bases). Germline CDR1 is SEHNR and CDR2 is FQNEAQ (reference sequence). Trimming cost V 3 bases and J 7 bases, with 12 bases left between them. The CDR3 spans 13 residues. Here the CDR3 reads CASSFIQGSGYTF. CDR3 nucleotide sequence: TGTGCCAGCAGCTTTATTCAGGGGAGTGGCTACACCTTC.

The gene calls are TRBV10-2 and TRBJ2-5, with 7 bases fitting TRBD1. The germline gives CDR1 WSHSY, CDR2 SAAADI. V was pared by 7 bases and J by 2 bases, with 13 bases of the junction left unmatched. The CDR3 length is 16 residues. CDR3 DNA: TGCGCCAGCAACCCCGAGAGGGGGACAGCACAAGAGACCCAGTACTTC. Amino acids: CASNPERGTAQETQYF.

The gene calls are TRBV25-1 and TRBJ1-4, with TRBD1 as a possible D gene (6 bases). The V gene lost 5 bases and the J gene lost 0 bases, with 13 bases spanning the gap. CDR1 and CDR2 from the germline V gene are MGHDK and SYGVNS. CDR3 length equals 16 residues. The CDR3 DNA reads TGTGCCAGCAGTCCGGCGACAGGACCAACTAATGAAAAACTGTTTTTT. Translated, it gives CASSPATGPTNEKLFF.

The chain joins TRBV7-9 to TRBJ2-7; D is possibly TRBD2 (5 bases). CDR1 is SEHNR and CDR2 is FQNEAQ in the germline V gene (reference sequence). Trimming cost V 5 bases and J 2 bases, with 13 bases left between them. The CDR3 runs 14 residues. The CDR3 DNA sequence: TGTGCCAGCAGCCCTACACTAGGCCCCTACGAGCAGTACTTC. Its translation: CASSPTLGPYEQYF.

This clone was seen a single time. This chain uses TRBV30 with TRBJ2-5; TRBD1 aligns across 10 bases. The germline V gene encodes CDR1 GTSNPN and CDR2 SVGIG (reference sequence). Trimming took 3 bases from V and 9 from J; bases not matched to a gene: 7. The CDR3 consists of 13 residues. CDR3 sequence (DNA): TGTGCCTGGAGGGGACAGGGGCCGACGTCCCAGTACTTC. This translates into CAWRGQGPTSQYF.

This chain joins TRBV5-1 and TRBJ2-7, with no clear D. The length of the CDR3 is 13 residues. Germline V gene lookup returns CDR1 SGHRS and CDR2 YFSETQ. V lost 2 bases, J lost 4 bases, and 10 bases lay in between. The DNA of the CDR3 is TGCGCCAGCAGCTTAGCCCCCTCGTACGAGCAGTACTTC. As protein: CASSLAPSYEQYF.

This sequence joins TRBV6-4 and TRBJ1-2, with D unresolved. Germline loops: CDR1 MRHNA, CDR2 SNTAGT. Trimming pared 6 bases from V and 8 bases from J, leaving 16 bases between. The length of the CDR3 is 13 residues. CDR3: CASRYRAAAGYTF. CDR3 DNA: TGTGCCAGCAGGTACCGGGCGGCCGCGGGCTACACCTTC.

The J gene is TRBJ1-4, the V gene TRBV21-1; the DNA was not compared with TRBD1, the D call given in the table. TRBV21-1 is an annotated pseudogene. This CDR3 contains 17 residues. Here the CDR3 reads CASTIQGQGTTNEKLFF. For the CDR3, the DNA is TGTGCCAGCACCATACAGGGACAGGGAACAACTAATGAAAAACTGTTTTTT.